A single sample is the source of the 23 T cell receptor beta chains below, sequenced in a study of T-cell memory formation after mild COVID-19. TCRdb analysed the 5' RACE reads with MiXCR anew, one entry per CDR3 protein. The sample records approximately 290,000 distinct CDR3 sequences, 15% being singletons. Specimen: PBMCs or a T cell subset sorted from them (not recorded which). These receptors all stem from a man between 18 and 29 years old who had mild COVID-19 (a few samples of this study predate the infection). Cell type and time point are not known.

The chain combines TRBV12-3 or TRBV12-4 with TRBJ2-7; D possibly corresponds to TRBD2 (6 bases). Trimming removed 8 bases at V and 8 bases at J, with 22 bases between. CDR3 length equals 14 residues. CDR3 amino acids: CASLPQAGSEKQYF. The CDR3 DNA is TGTGCCAGCCTCCCGCAGGCGGGATCTGAGAAGCAGTACTTC.

The chain combines TRBV20-1 with TRBJ2-5; D is possibly TRBD2 (5 bases). The germline gives CDR1 DFQATT, CDR2 SNEGSKA (reference sequence). V was trimmed by 2 bases and J by 5 bases, leaving 15 bases between them. The CDR3 length is 14 residues. CDR3 bases: TGCAGTGCTAGAAAGGGTGCTAGCCTCGAGACCCAGTACTTC. Protein: CSARKGASLETQYF.

The sample holds a few counts of this clonotype. The chain joins TRBV7-6 to TRBJ2-3; 8 nucleotides align to TRBD2. The V gene end was trimmed by 5 bases and the J gene end by 0 bases; junction bases not matched to a gene: 4. The CDR3 is 15 amino acids. Per the germline V gene, CDR1 is SGHVS and CDR2 is FNYEAQ. The CDR3: CASSRGGASTDTQYF. CDR3 bases: TGTGCCAGCAGCCGGGGGGGAGCTAGCACAGATACGCAGTATTTT.

The chain employs TRBV14 and TRBJ1-2; D perhaps matches TRBD1 (6 bases). The germline gives CDR1 SGHDN, CDR2 FVKESK. V dropped 0 bases and J dropped 8 bases, with 22 bases sitting between them. The CDR3 contains 17 residues. Here the CDR3 reads CASSQDFIPLTGGGYTF. For the CDR3, the DNA is TGTGCCAGCAGCCAAGATTTCATCCCCTTGACTGGGGGCGGCTACACCTTC.

In its sample, this clonotype was seen a few times. The chain combines TRBV29-1 with TRBJ2-1; no definite D call. V lost 4 bases and J lost 1, with 8 bases in between. This CDR3 region has 13 residues. Germline V gives CDR1 SQVTM, CDR2 ANQGSEA. This CDR3 is CSVGPGSYNEQFF. The CDR3, as DNA: TGCAGCGTTGGTCCCGGTTCCTACAATGAGCAGTTCTTC.

The chain employs TRBV2 and TRBJ2-3, with a weak D call TRBD1 (6 bases). Looked up from germline, CDR1 is SNHLY and CDR2 is FYNNEI. CDR3 length equals 13 residues. Trimming cost V 7 bases and J 6 bases, with 14 bases left between them. As DNA, the CDR3 is TGTGCCAGCAATTACAGGGTGGGGGATACGCAGTATTTT. Its translation: CASNYRVGDTQYF.

This clonotype has more than one count but fewer than ten. The chain recombines TRBV5-1 with TRBJ1-6, with 8 bases aligning to TRBD1. The trim removed 4 bases at V and 4 bases at J, leaving 7 bases unmatched. CDR1 and CDR2 from the germline V gene are SGHRS and YFSETQ. The CDR3 totals 16 residues. DNA for the CDR3: TGCGCCAGCAGCACCGGACAGGGCGTTTATAATTCACCCCTCCACTTT. Its translation is CASSTGQGVYNSPLHF. Full variable domain (rest looked up from reference TRBV5-1 and TRBJ1-6): KAGVTQTPRYLIKTRGQQVTLSCSPISGHRSVSWYQQTPGQGLQFLFEYFSETQRNKGNFPGRFSGRQFSNSRSEMNVSTLELGDSALYLCASSTGQGVYNSPLHFGNGTRLTVT.

The table lists this clonotype with a few counts. The chain uses TRBV7-6 and TRBJ2-5; 8 nucleotides agree with TRBD1. Germline V gives CDR1 SGHVS, CDR2 FNYEAQ. V shed 5 bases, J shed 3 bases, and the junction held 2 bases outside the gene matches. CDR3 length: 13 residues. Here the CDR3 reads CASSADREETQYF. CDR3 bases: TGTGCCAGCAGCGCGGACAGGGAAGAGACCCAGTACTTC.

This clonotype was observed at least ten times. The CDR3 DNA sequence: TGTGCCAGCAGCCAAGTTTCACTTCGACAGGCCCAGGGGCAGTATTTT. Its translation is CASSQVSLRQAQGQYF. The J gene is TRBJ2-3, the V gene TRBV3-1; possible D gene TRBD1, 6 bases. This CDR3 contains 16 residues. Deletions cut 1 base from V and 11 bases from J, with 22 bases between. From germline, CDR1 is LGHDT and CDR2 YNNKEL (reference sequence).

This clonotype appeared a few times. V and J are TRBV28 and TRBJ2-1; no firm D call. The CDR3 contains 12 residues. Trimming took off 3 bases at V and 5 bases at J, with 5 bases between the two ends. Germline CDR1 and CDR2: MDHEN and SYDVKM. CDR3 loop: CASSFYNNEQFF. The DNA of the CDR3 is TGTGCCAGCAGTTTCTACAACAATGAGCAGTTCTTC. Together with reference TRBV28 and TRBJ2-1, the CDR3 gives the full variable domain: DVKVTQSSRYLVKRTGEKVFLECVQDMDHENMFWYRQDPGLGLRLIYFSYDVKMKEKGDIPEGYSVSREKKERFSLILESASTNQTSMYLCASSFYNNEQFFGPGTRLTVL.

J is TRBJ1-3 and V is TRBV5-1; D gene ambiguous. V lost 0 bases and J 2 bases, leaving 18 bases between the germline ends. The CDR3 contains 18 residues. Germline CDR1 reads SGHRS; CDR2 reads YFSETQ. CDR3 protein: CASSLEVSFTGPGNTIYF. DNA for the CDR3: TGCGCCAGCAGCTTGGAGGTCTCCTTTACGGGTCCTGGAAACACCATATATTTT.

The V and J genes are TRBV7-9 and TRBJ1-1; a weak D match, TRBD1 (5 bases). With 1 base removed from V and 0 bases from J, the gap between germline ends came to 12 bases. CDR3 length equals 16 residues. CDR1 SEHNR and CDR2 FQNEAQ come from the germline V gene (reference sequence). The CDR3 DNA reads TGTGCCAGCAGCTTAGACCGGGGGACGGTGAACACTGAAGCTTTCTTT. Amino acids: CASSLDRGTVNTEAFF. Looking up the rest from reference TRBV7-9 and TRBJ1-1 gives the full variable domain: DTGVSQNPRHKITKRGQNVTFRCDPISEHNRLYWYRQTLGQGPEFLTYFQNEAQLEKSRLLSDRFSAERPKGSFSTLEIQRTEQGDSAMYLCASSLDRGTVNTEAFFGQGTRLTVV.

The V call is TRBV6-4, the J call TRBJ2-1, with D perhaps matching TRBD1 (6 bases). Germline V lookup: CDR1 MRHNA, CDR2 SNTAGT. The V and J ends lost 3 bases and 8 bases respectively, with 17 bases between them. CDR3 length equals 15 residues. This CDR3 is CASSEGATRGYEQFF. CDR3 nucleotide sequence: TGTGCCAGCAGTGAGGGGGCCACTAGAGGCTATGAGCAGTTCTTC.

The table lists this clonotype with a few counts. The chain employs TRBV9 and TRBJ2-5; D is perhaps TRBD2 (7 bases). Trimming shortened V by 0 bases and J by 4 bases, and 16 bases separated the two germline ends. The CDR3 extends over 16 amino acids. Germline-derived CDR1 and CDR2 are SGDLS and YYNGEE. Written as DNA, the CDR3 is TGTGCCAGCAGCGTAGGTCGGGGGGCTGGCCTAGAGACCCAGTACTTC. It specifies CASSVGRGAGLETQYF.

The CDR3 here is CASRQGAHTGELFF. The CDR3 DNA follows: TGCGCCAGCCGACAGGGGGCGCACACCGGGGAGCTGTTTTTT. J is TRBJ2-2 and V is TRBV4-3; TRBD1 agrees at 10 bases. The V and J ends lost 8 bases and 3 bases, in that order; junction bases with no gene match: 3. The CDR3 extends over 14 amino acids. The germline V gene has CDR1 LGHNA and CDR2 YSLEER.

V gene TRBV6-5 combines with J gene TRBJ2-2; tentative D call: TRBD2 (6 bases). Trimming took off 9 bases at V and 5 bases at J, with 19 bases between the two ends. CDR3 length: 15 amino acids. Germline V gene data show CDR1 as MNHEY and CDR2 as SVGAGI. Here the CDR3 reads CASGSRLVGTGELFF. CDR3 nucleotides: TGTGCCAGTGGATCTAGACTAGTGGGGACCGGGGAGCTGTTTTTT.

The genes are TRBV4-2 and TRBJ1-1; D ambiguous. The CDR3 is 17 amino acids. Germline CDR1 is LGHNA and CDR2 is YNFKEQ. The V gene lost 0 bases and the J gene lost 1 base, with 15 bases spanning the gap. The CDR3 loop is CASSQDEFEWGNTEAFF. CDR3 nucleotide sequence: TGTGCCAGCAGCCAAGACGAATTCGAGTGGGGGAACACTGAAGCTTTCTTT.

The chain has TRBV4-2 and TRBJ2-2; D could derive from TRBD1 or TRBD2 (6 bases each). Germline CDR1 is LGHNA and CDR2 is YNFKEQ. Trimming shortened V by 3 bases and J by 6 bases, and 14 bases separated the two germline ends. This CDR3 contains 15 residues. CDR3 sequence: CASSHPGASAGELFF. CDR3 nucleotides: TGTGCCAGCAGCCACCCAGGGGCTAGCGCCGGGGAGCTGTTTTTT.

The CDR3, as DNA: TGCAGTGCTAGGGGGGAGGGGATCTACGAGCAGTACGTC. Protein: CSARGEGIYEQYV. The V gene is TRBV20-1, the J gene TRBJ2-7; 7 bases map to TRBD2. V was clipped by 3 bases and J by 3 bases; unmatched bases: 5. From germline, CDR1 is DFQATT and CDR2 SNEGSKA (reference sequence). There are 13 residues in the CDR3.

V gene TRBV9 combines with J gene TRBJ2-7, with D possibly TRBD1 on 5 matching bases. This CDR3 contains 13 residues. CDR1 is SGDLS, CDR2 YYNGEE, per germline. Trimming took 3 bases from V and 3 from J, leaving 10 bases between them. Here the CDR3 reads CASSADSHYEQYF. The DNA for the CDR3 is TGTGCCAGCAGCGCCGACAGCCACTACGAGCAGTACTTC. Full variable domain (rest looked up from reference TRBV9 and TRBJ2-7): DSGVTQTPKHLITATGQRVTLRCSPRSGDLSVYWYQQSLDQGLQFLIQYYNGEERAKGNILERFSAQQFPDLHSELNLSSLELGDSALYFCASSADSHYEQYFGPGTRLTVT.

This clonotype was observed at least ten times. This chain connects TRBV4-3 to TRBJ2-7; D may be TRBD1 or TRBD2 (5 bases each). The germline V gene encodes CDR1 LGHNA and CDR2 YSLEER. The CDR3 has 15 amino acids. V was pared by 5 bases and J by 3 bases, with 17 bases between. The CDR3 DNA is TGCGCCAGCAGCAAACTCCGGGACGGGGACTACGAGCAGTACTTC. Translation gives CASSKLRDGDYEQYF.

This clonotype appeared a few times. The genes are TRBV18 and TRBJ2-4; possibly TRBD1 for D (5 bases). The CDR3 totals 13 residues. V was cut by 3 bases and J by 7 bases, with 10 bases left in between. From germline, CDR1 is KGHSH and CDR2 LQKENI. The CDR3 DNA reads TGTGCCAGCTCACCGGCGACAGACAACATTCAGTACTTC. This gives the protein CASSPATDNIQYF.

CDR3 sequence: CASSSDRAKELFF. The CDR3 DNA sequence: TGTGCCAGCAGCTCCGACCGGGCGAAGGAGCTGTTTTTT. This chain joins TRBV7-9 and TRBJ2-2; D not certain. Germline V gene data show CDR1 as SEHNR and CDR2 as FQNEAQ (reference sequence). Trimming cost V 4 bases and J 10 bases, with 13 bases left between them. CDR3 length: 13 amino acids.